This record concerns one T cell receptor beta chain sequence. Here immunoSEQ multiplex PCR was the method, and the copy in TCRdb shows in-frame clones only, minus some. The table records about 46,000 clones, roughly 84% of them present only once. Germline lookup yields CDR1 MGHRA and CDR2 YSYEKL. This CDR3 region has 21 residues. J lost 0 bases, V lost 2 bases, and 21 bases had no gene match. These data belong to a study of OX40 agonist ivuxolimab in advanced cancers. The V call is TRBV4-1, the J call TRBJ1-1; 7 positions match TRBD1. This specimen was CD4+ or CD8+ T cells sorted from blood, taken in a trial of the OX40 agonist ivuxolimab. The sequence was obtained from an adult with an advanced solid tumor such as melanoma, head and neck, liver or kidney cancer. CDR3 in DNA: TGCGCCAGCAGCCAATCTACAGGGGCCAGGGGAATGCCGATCATGAACACTGAAGCTTTCTTT. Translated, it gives CASSQSTGARGMPIMNTEAFF.